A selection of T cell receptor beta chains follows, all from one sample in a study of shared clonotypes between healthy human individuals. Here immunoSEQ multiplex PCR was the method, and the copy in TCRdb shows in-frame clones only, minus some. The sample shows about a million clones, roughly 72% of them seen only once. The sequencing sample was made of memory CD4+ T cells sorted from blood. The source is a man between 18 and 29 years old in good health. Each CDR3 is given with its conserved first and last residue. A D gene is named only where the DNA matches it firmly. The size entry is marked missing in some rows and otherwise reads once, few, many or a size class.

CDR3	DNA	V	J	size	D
CASSQSGLEETQYF	TGTGCCAGCAGCCAATCGGGACTTGAAGAGACCCAGTACTTC	TRBV5-6	TRBJ2-5	NA	NA
CAIKQGINTKAFF	TGTGCCATCAAACAGGGAATTAACACTAAAGCTTTCTTT	TRBV10-3	TRBJ1-1	NA	NA
CASSYSGRVRTDTQYF	TGTGCCAGCAGCTATAGCGGGAGGGTACGCACAGATACGCAGTATTTT	TRBV7-2	TRBJ2-3	many	TRBD2
CASSIARVGNQPQHF	TGTGCCAGTAGTATAGCCAGGGTAGGCAATCAGCCCCAGCATTTT	TRBV19	TRBJ1-5	NA	NA
CSVEDLGSSGNTIYF	TGCAGCGTTGAAGATCTGGGGAGCTCTGGAAACACCATATATTTT	TRBV29-1	TRBJ1-3	NA	NA
CASSQDILTSGETQYF	TGTGCCAGCAGCCAAGATATCCTGACTAGCGGAGAGACCCAGTACTTC	TRBV4-2	TRBJ2-5	NA	TRBD2
CASSPDSSYGYTF	TGTGCCAGCAGCCCTGACAGTTCCTATGGCTACACCTTC	TRBV7-9	TRBJ1-2	NA	NA
CASSVRTAQFGQPQHF	TGTGCCAGCAGCGTCCGGACCGCCCAATTTGGACAGCCCCAGCATTTT	TRBV9	TRBJ1-5	NA	NA
CSAPKADTQYF	TGCAGTGCTCCTAAGGCAGATACGCAGTATTTT	TRBV20-1	TRBJ2-3	few	NA
CASSQSASPTGELFF	TGTGCCAGCAGCCAATCAGCCAGCCCCACCGGGGAGCTGTTTTTT	TRBV16	TRBJ2-2	NA	NA
CASSSPGSSFGDTQYF	TGTGCCAGCAGTTCTCCGGGTAGTTCCTTCGGAGATACGCAGTATTTT	TRBV28	TRBJ2-3	NA	NA
CASSYTGAVEQYF	TGTGCCAGCAGTTACACGGGGGCGGTCGAGCAGTACTTC	TRBV6-5	TRBJ2-7	few	NA
CASSYTGPRATEAFF	TGTGCCAGTAGTTACACAGGGCCCAGGGCCACTGAAGCTTTCTTT	TRBV19	TRBJ1-1	few	NA
CAIRGTGDEQYF	TGTGCCATCAGGGGGACAGGGGACGAGCAGTACTTC	TRBV10-3	TRBJ2-7	NA	TRBD1
CASSPGQYNEQFF	TGTGCCAGCAGTCCGGGACAGTACAATGAGCAGTTCTTC	TRBV5-6	TRBJ2-1	NA	TRBD1
CASSPTIDRTHEQYF	TGTGCCAGCAGTCCGACTATTGACAGGACCCACGAGCAGTACTTC	TRBV27	TRBJ2-7	NA	NA
CASRRDSRVGELFF	TGTGCCAGCAGAAGGGACAGCCGGGTCGGGGAGCTGTTTTTT	TRBV6-1	TRBJ2-2	NA	TRBD1
CASSYRDLSYNEQFF	TGTGCCAGCAGTTACCGGGACCTCTCCTACAATGAGCAGTTCTTC	TRBV6-5	TRBJ2-1	many	NA
CASSPTLNTEAFF	TGTGCCAGCTCGCCGACTTTGAACACTGAAGCTTTCTTT	TRBV18	TRBJ1-1	many	NA
CASRAGVAETQYF	TGTGCCAGCCGCGCGGGGGTGGCAGAGACCCAGTACTTC	TRBV2	TRBJ2-5	NA	TRBD2
CASNSPGNTIYF	TGTGCCAGCAACTCCCCTGGAAACACCATATATTTT	TRBV7-2	TRBJ1-3	NA	NA
CASSLARPGTGELFF	TGTGCCAGCAGCTTGGCGCGTCCGGGCACCGGGGAGCTGTTTTTT	TRBV7-2	TRBJ2-2	NA	NA
CASSGQSTDTQYF	TGCGCCAGCAGTGGACAGAGCACAGATACGCAGTATTTT	TRBV10-2	TRBJ2-3	NA	NA
CASSRRDGGYTF	TGTGCCAGTAGTAGGAGGGATGGTGGCTACACCTTC	TRBV19	TRBJ1-2	NA	NA
CASSIQPASGNTIYF	TGTGCCAGTAGTATACAGCCGGCCTCTGGAAACACCATATATTTT	TRBV19	TRBJ1-3	NA	NA
CASSLTGVATNEKLFF	TGTGCCAGCAGCTTAACCGGCGTCGCAACTAATGAAAAACTGTTTTTT	TRBV7-9	TRBJ1-4	NA	NA
CASSGRGATNEKLFF	TGTGCCAGCAGCGGGAGGGGGGCAACTAATGAAAAACTGTTTTTT	TRBV9	TRBJ1-4	few	NA
CASSYREQTYEQYF	TGTGCCAGCAGTTACCGTGAACAGACCTACGAGCAGTACTTC	TRBV6-5	TRBJ2-7	few	NA
CATSRDSGQGSLPGSYTF	TGTGCCACCAGCAGAGACTCCGGGCAGGGTAGTTTGCCAGGGAGCTACACCTTC	TRBV15	TRBJ1-2	NA	NA